These T cell receptor beta chains were read from a single sample in a study of cytomegalovirus exposure and HLA in healthy donors. This table comes from immunoSEQ multiplex PCR, and its TCRdb copy is limited to in-frame clones, with some not included. The data show approximately 250,000 clones, about 85% seen once. Sequencing was done on a sample of PBMCs. These receptors came from a girl aged 2 to 9 in good health and CMV-seronegative. The CDR3 runs from the conserved cysteine through the conserved F or W. The D gene is left open where the match is weak. The size field is filled for only some rows; it gives once, few, many or a size class.

size: once; D: -; V: TRBV6-1; J: TRBJ1-2; DNA: TGTGCCAGTCAGGGGCTGATTAACTATGGCTACACCTTC; CDR3: CASQGLINYGYTF
size: -; D: -; V: TRBV2; J: TRBJ2-1; DNA: TGTGCCAGCAGTGTCACTAGCTCCTACAATGAGCAGTTCTTC; CDR3: CASSVTSSYNEQFF
size: -; D: -; V: TRBV11-2; J: TRBJ1-2; DNA: TGTGCCAGCAGCTTATTACGCGGGTCCAACTATGGCTACACCTTC; CDR3: CASSLLRGSNYGYTF
size: -; D: -; V: TRBV27; J: TRBJ1-5; DNA: TGTGCCAGCAGCCGCCTAGCGGCTCTCGACAATCAGCCCCAGCATTTT; CDR3: CASSRLAALDNQPQHF
size: -; D: TRBD2; V: TRBV7-9; J: TRBJ2-5; DNA: TGTTCCAGCAGCTTAAGCTTGACTAGCGGGCTAGGGGGAGAGACCCAGTACTTC; CDR3: CSSSLSLTSGLGGETQYF
size: -; D: TRBD1; V: TRBV27; J: TRBJ2-7; DNA: TGTGCCAGCAGGCCCACCGGGACAGGGGCCCCCGCCTACGAGCAGTACTTC; CDR3: CASRPTGTGAPAYEQYF
size: -; D: TRBD1; V: TRBV10-2; J: TRBJ2-3; DNA: TGCGCCAGCAGCCGCCTCAGACAGGGGACAGATACGCAGTATTTT; CDR3: CASSRLRQGTDTQYF
size: -; D: -; V: TRBV6-6; J: TRBJ1-5; DNA: TGTGCCAGCAGTCTTTACGAGAATCAGCCCCAGCATTTT; CDR3: CASSLYENQPQHF
size: -; D: -; V: TRBV2; J: TRBJ2-5; DNA: TGTGCCAGCAGTGCGAACAGCCAAGAGACCCAGTACTTC; CDR3: CASSANSQETQYF
size: -; D: -; V: TRBV15; J: TRBJ1-2; DNA: TGTGCCACCAGCAGAGGTCCTCACCCGGAGGGCTACACCTTC; CDR3: CATSRGPHPEGYTF
size: -; D: TRBD1; V: TRBV9; J: TRBJ1-1; DNA: TGTGCCAGCAGCCGATCAGGGGGGAACACTGAAGCTTTCTTT; CDR3: CASSRSGGNTEAFF
size: -; D: TRBD2; V: TRBV10-2; J: TRBJ2-1; DNA: TGCGCCAGCAGTGCGGCTAGCGGGAGAAGTTACAATGAGCAGTTCTTC; CDR3: CASSAASGRSYNEQFF